This TCR beta chain was profiled in a study of blood T cell repertoires in COVID-19. About the research overall: Sites across the United States, Italy and Spain contributed samples from acute and convalescent COVID-19. T cells, B-cell-depleted T cells, or PBMCs provided the cDNA or gDNA that served as material.

Authors' analysis steps: Estimation of nucleated cell counts was performed using reference gene primer amplification. Using immunoSEQ multiplex PCR, the repertoire was profiled, and TCRdb retains in-frame clones only, with some absent. V, J and clone size were drawn from that table, and D and trimming were deduced from the DNA. Among over 250,000 clones, roughly 85% were seen once, and the ten largest hold approximately 10%. The TCR originated in a woman in her fifties or sixties who had recovered from COVID-19. What was sequenced was peripheral blood.

The DNA of the CDR3 is TGTGCCAGTAGGGAACAAGCGGGCAATGAGCAGTTCTTC. This translates into CASREQAGNEQFF. The gene calls are TRBV19 and TRBJ2-1, with a possible D match to TRBD2 (6 bases). CDR1 is LNHDA, CDR2 SQIVND, per germline (reference sequence). CDR3 length: 13 amino acids. V lost 6 bases to trimming and J lost 6 bases, with 12 bases between them.